Sequencing of this T cell receptor (beta chain) was carried out in a study of T cells in Graves' hyperthyroidism and ophthalmopathy. General study findings and limits: Ophthalmopathy was model-predicted a median around seven months pre-onset. Among thyroid clonotypes expanded above 0.001, most also appeared in blood.

This clonotype has at least ten counts. What it binds is unknown. The TCR beta CDR3 regions underwent amplification using RNA transcripts as the source. The HTBI primer set drove a first-round RT-PCR of the TCR CDR3. Each CDR3 protein gets one entry after TCRdb re-called the multiplex PCR reads with MiXCR. The profile covers about 590,000 distinct CDR3 sequences, with less than 20% appearing a single time and approximately 7.4% taken by the ten largest. Trimming took 2 bases from V and 4 from J, leaving 10 bases between them. The germline gives CDR1 DFQATT, CDR2 SNEGSKA (reference sequence). The CDR3 sequence is 13 residues long.

The gene calls are TRBV20-1 and TRBJ2-3, with D unresolved. This receptor was identified in a woman between 25 and 40 years old with Graves' hyperthyroidism. Sequencing was performed on blood. CDR3 nucleotides: TGCAGTGCTAGAAGGTCGGCCGCAGATACGCAGTATTTT. Amino acids: CSARRSAADTQYF.